This T cell receptor beta chain was documented in a study of blood T cell repertoires in COVID-19. Study context: Material from acute and convalescent COVID-19 was sourced from the United States, Italy and Spain. The analysed material was cDNA or gDNA that came from T cells, B-cell-depleted T cells, or PBMCs.

CDR1 is LNHDA and CDR2 is SQIVND in the germline V gene (reference sequence). The trim removed 8 bases at V and 10 bases at J, leaving 3 bases unmatched. The CDR3 loop spans 12 amino acids. Original handling: Estimated nucleated cell counts came from reference gene primer amplification. The method was immunoSEQ multiplex PCR; TCRdb's version includes in-frame clones alone and lacks a portion of them. From that table come the V and J calls and clone size; the DNA was used to work out D and trimming. This sample has approximately 230,000 clones; approximately 83% occur once, and the top ten carry 7.5% to 10%.

The rearrangement links TRBV19 to TRBJ2-6; 9 bases fit TRBD2. The sequenced material came from peripheral blood. This TCR came from a man older than 75 with acute or convalescent COVID-19. CDR3 in amino acids: CASATSGNVLTF. The CDR3 bases are TGTGCCAGTGCAACTAGCGGGAACGTCCTGACTTTC.